This T cell receptor beta chain was profiled in a study of T cell responses to AZD1222 COVID-19 vaccine. General study findings and limits: Spike was spanned by vaccine-associated CD4 TCRs, which were dominant at 160-218 and 743-854. Only six or seven AZD1222 recipients were seropositive at baseline. In a largely white British group with more females than males, clonal diversity was possibly underestimated.

J was trimmed by 5 bases and V by 6 bases; bases with no gene match: 9. Looked up from germline, CDR1 is MNHEY and CDR2 is SVGAGI. This CDR3 comprises 14 residues. Details on this clone: The antigen remains undetermined.

The repertoire was sequenced with immunoSEQ multiplex PCR; TCRdb's copy has only in-frame clones and lacks some. The sample lists about 73,000 clones, roughly 90% occurring once. The rearrangement joins TRBV6-5 to TRBJ2-7, with TRBD1 matching over 8 bases. The material sequenced was peripheral blood, taken 28 days after the second AZD1222 dose. The sequence derives from an adult who received the AZD1222 COVID-19 vaccine. DNA for the CDR3: TGTGCCAGCAGGCGACAGGGGTCCTTTGACGAGCAGTACTTC. It is translated as CASRRQGSFDEQYF.